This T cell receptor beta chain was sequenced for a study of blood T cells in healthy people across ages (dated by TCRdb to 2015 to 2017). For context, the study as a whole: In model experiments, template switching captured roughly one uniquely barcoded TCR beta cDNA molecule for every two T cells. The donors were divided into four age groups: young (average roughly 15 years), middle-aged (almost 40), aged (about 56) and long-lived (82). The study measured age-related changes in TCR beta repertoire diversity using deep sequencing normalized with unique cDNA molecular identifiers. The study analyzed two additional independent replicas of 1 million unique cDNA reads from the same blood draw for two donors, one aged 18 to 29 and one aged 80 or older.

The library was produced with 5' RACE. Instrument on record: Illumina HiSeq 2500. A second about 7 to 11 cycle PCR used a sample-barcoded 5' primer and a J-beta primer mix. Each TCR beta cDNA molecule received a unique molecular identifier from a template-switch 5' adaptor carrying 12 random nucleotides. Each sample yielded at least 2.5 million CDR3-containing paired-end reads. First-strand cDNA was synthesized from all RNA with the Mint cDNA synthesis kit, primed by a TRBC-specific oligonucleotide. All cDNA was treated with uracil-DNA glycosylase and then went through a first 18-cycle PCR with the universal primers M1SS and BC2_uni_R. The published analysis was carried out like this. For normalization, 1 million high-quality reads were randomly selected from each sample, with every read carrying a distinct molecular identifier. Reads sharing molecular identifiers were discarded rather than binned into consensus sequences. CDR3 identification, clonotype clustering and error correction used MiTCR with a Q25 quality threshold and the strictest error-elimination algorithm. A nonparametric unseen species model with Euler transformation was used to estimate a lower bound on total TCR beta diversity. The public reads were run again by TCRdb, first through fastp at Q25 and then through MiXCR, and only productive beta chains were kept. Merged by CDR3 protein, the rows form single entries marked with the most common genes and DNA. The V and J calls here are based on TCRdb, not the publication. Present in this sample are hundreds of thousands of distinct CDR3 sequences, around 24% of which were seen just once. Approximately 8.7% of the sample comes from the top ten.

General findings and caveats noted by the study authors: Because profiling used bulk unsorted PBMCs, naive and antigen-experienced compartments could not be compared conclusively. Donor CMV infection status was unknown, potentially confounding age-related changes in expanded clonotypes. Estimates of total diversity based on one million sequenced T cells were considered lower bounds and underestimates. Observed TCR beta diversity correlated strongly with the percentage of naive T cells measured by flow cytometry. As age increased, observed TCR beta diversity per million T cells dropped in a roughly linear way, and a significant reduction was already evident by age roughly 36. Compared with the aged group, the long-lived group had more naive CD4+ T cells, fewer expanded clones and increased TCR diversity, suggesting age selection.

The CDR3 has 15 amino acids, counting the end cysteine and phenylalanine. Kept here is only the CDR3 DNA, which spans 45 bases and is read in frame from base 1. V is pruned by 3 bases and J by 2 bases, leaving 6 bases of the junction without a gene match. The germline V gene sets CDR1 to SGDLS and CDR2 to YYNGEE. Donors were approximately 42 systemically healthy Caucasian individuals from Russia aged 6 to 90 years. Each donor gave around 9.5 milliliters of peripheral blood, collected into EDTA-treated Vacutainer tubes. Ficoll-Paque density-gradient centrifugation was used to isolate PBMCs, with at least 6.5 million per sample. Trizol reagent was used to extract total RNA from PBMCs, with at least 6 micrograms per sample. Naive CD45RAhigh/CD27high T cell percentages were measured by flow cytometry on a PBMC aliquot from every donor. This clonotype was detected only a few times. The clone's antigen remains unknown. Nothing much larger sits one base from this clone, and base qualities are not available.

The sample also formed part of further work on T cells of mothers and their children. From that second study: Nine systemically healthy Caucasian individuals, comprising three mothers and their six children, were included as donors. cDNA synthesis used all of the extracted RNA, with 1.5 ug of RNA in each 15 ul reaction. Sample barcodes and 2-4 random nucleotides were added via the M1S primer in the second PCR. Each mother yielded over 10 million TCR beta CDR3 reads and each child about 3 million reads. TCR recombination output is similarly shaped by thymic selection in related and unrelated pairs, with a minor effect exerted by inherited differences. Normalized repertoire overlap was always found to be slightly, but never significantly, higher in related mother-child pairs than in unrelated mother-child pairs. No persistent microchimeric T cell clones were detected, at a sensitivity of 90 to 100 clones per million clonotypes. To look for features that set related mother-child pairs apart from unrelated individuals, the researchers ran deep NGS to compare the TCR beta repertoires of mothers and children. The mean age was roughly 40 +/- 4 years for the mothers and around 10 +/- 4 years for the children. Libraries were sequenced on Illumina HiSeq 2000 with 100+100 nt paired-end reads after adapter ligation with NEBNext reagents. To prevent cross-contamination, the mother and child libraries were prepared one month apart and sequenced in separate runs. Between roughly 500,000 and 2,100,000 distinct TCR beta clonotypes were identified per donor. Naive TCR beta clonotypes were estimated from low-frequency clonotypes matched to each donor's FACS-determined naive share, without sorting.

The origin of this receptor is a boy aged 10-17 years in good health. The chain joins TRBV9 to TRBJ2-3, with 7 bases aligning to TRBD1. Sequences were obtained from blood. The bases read TGTGCCAGCAGCGCCGACAGGGCGTCCACAGATACGCAGTATTTT. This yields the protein CASSADRASTDTQYF.